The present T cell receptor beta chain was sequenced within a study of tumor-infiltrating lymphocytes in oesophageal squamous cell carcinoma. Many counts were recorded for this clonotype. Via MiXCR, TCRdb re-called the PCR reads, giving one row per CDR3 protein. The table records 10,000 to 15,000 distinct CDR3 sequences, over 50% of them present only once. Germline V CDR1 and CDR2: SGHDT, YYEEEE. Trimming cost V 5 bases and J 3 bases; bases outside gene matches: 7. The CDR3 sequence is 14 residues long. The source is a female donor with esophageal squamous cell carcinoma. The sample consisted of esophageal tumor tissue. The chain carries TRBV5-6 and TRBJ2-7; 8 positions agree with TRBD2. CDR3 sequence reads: CASSLGGDGYEQYF. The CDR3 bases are TGTGCCAGCAGTCTCGGGGGGGATGGCTACGAGCAGTACTTC.